These T cell receptor beta chains were read from a single sample in a study of blood T cell repertoires in COVID-19. Method: immunoSEQ multiplex PCR; TCRdb's copy keeps in-frame clones and lacks some. The data hold 140,000 to 150,000 clones, with 84% observed a single time. The sequenced material came from peripheral blood. All receptors derive from a human donor in a cohort sampled during active COVID-19. Both conserved end residues are part of each CDR3. Fields, in order: clone size, J gene, D gene, V gene, CDR3 protein, CDR3 DNA. D genes are given only for firm matches. Some rows mark clone size as missing; the rest say once, few, many or name a class of expanded clone.

>-|TRBJ1-1|TRBD1|TRBV27
CASTITQGAREAFF
TGTGCCAGCACCATAACACAGGGGGCGAGGGAAGCTTTCTTT
>-|TRBJ1-5|-|TRBV28
CASSLAGVHSNQPQHF
TGTGCCAGCAGTTTAGCGGGGGTGCATAGCAATCAGCCCCAGCATTTT
>-|TRBJ2-7|TRBD2|TRBV10-3
CAISESASGSYEQYF
TGTGCCATCAGTGAGTCGGCTAGCGGATCCTACGAGCAGTACTTC
>few|TRBJ2-5|-|TRBV11-3
CASSRPTSASEETQYF
TGTGCCAGCAGCAGGCCGACTAGTGCCTCGGAAGAGACCCAGTACTTC
>-|TRBJ1-5|-|TRBV6-5
CASTKGMSNQPQHF
TGTGCCAGCACTAAGGGGATGAGCAATCAGCCCCAGCATTTT
>-|TRBJ1-1|-|TRBV7-9
CASSLGAEHTEAFF
TGTGCCAGCAGCTTAGGTGCCGAGCACACTGAAGCTTTCTTT
>-|TRBJ2-3|-|TRBV27
CASSSWGAPDTQYF
TGTGCCAGCAGCTCCTGGGGCGCGCCAGATACGCAGTATTTT
>-|TRBJ2-3|TRBD2|TRBV19
CASSPLAGGYTDTQYF
TGTGCCAGTAGTCCACTAGCGGGGGGGTACACAGATACGCAGTATTTT
>-|TRBJ1-5|-|TRBV19
CASSPSSRRSSNQPQHF
TGTGCCAGTAGTCCATCCTCAAGACGGAGTAGCAATCAGCCCCAGCATTTT
>-|TRBJ1-2|TRBD1|TRBV19
CASESDRDYGYTF
TGTGCCAGTGAGTCGGACAGGGACTATGGCTACACCTTC
>-|TRBJ2-3|TRBD1|TRBV5-1
CASSLTGGDTQYF
TGCGCCAGCAGCTTGACAGGGGGGGATACGCAGTATTTT
>-|TRBJ1-3|-|TRBV28
CASRRTAGGNTIYF
TGTGCCAGCAGAAGGACAGCGGGAGGAAACACCATATATTTT
>-|TRBJ2-7|-|TRBV5-5
CASSLVTGLSYEQYF
TGTGCCAGCAGCTTGGTAACAGGGCTCTCCTACGAGCAGTACTTC
>-|TRBJ2-1|-|TRBV3-1/TRBV3-2
CASSQVATRGNEQFF
TGTGCCAGCAGCCAAGTCGCGACTAGAGGCAATGAGCAGTTCTTC
>-|TRBJ2-3|TRBD2|TRBV3-1/TRBV3-2
CASSQHTSGGRDTQYF
TGTGCCAGCAGCCAACACACTAGCGGGGGGAGGGATACGCAGTATTTT
>-|TRBJ2-3|-|TRBV27
CASSLWPLSTDTQYF
TGTGCCAGCAGTTTATGGCCCCTTAGCACAGATACGCAGTATTTT
>-|TRBJ2-7|TRBD2|TRBV28
CASSKSGGPYEQYF
TGTGCCAGCAGCAAGAGCGGGGGTCCCTACGAGCAGTACTTC
>-|TRBJ2-1|TRBD1|TRBV6-5
CASISGGQGYDEQFF
TGTGCCAGCATTTCGGGGGGACAGGGTTATGATGAGCAGTTCTTC
>once|TRBJ2-5|-|TRBV6-5
CASSPRETQYF
TGTGCCAGCAGTCCCCGGGAGACCCAGTACTTC
>-|TRBJ2-5|TRBD2|TRBV24-1
CATSGPLRGGETQYF
TGTGCCACCAGTGGCCCGCTACGGGGAGGGGAGACCCAGTACTTC
>-|TRBJ1-5|-|TRBV15
CATSRGGGNQPQHF
TGTGCCACCAGCAGAGGGGGCGGCAATCAGCCCCAGCATTTT
>-|TRBJ2-7|-|TRBV29-1
CSVGASYEQYF
TGCAGCGTTGGGGCCTCCTACGAGCAGTACTTC
>-|TRBJ1-2|TRBD1|TRBV2
CASRGDREQSRRYGYTF
TGTGCCAGCAGGGGGGACAGGGAGCAGTCCAGAAGATATGGCTACACCTTC
>-|TRBJ1-2|TRBD1|TRBV28
CASSWGQFYGYTF
TGTGCCAGCAGTTGGGGACAGTTCTATGGCTACACCTTC
>-|TRBJ1-2|TRBD1|TRBV28
CASSGGGDRGEANYGYTF
TGTGCCAGCAGTGGGGGTGGAGACAGGGGCGAAGCTAACTATGGCTACACCTTC
>-|TRBJ2-7|TRBD2|TRBV4-1
CASSQDRGSGGYEQYF
TGCGCCAGCAGCCAAGATCGCGGTAGCGGGGGTTACGAGCAGTACTTC
>-|TRBJ2-5|-|TRBV7-2
CASSFGVRETQYF
TGTGCCAGCAGCTTTGGAGTGCGGGAGACCCAGTACTTC
>-|TRBJ2-3|TRBD2|TRBV5-1
CASSLRLAGGRLTDTQYF
TGCGCCAGCAGCTTGAGACTAGCGGGGGGGCGTTTGACAGATACGCAGTATTTT
>-|TRBJ1-1|-|TRBV7-9
CASSTQGSGTEAFF
TGTGCCAGCAGCACACAGGGCTCAGGCACTGAAGCTTTCTTT
>once|TRBJ2-5|TRBD2|TRBV9
CASSLQGLAGEETQYF
TGTGCCAGCAGCCTCCAGGGACTAGCGGGGGAAGAGACCCAGTACTTC
>-|TRBJ2-1|TRBD2|TRBV29-1
CSVAGLAGARTLYNEQFF
TGCAGCGTTGCTGGACTAGCGGGGGCCCGGACGCTATACAATGAGCAGTTCTTC
>-|TRBJ1-2|-|TRBV29-1
CSVVETPTNYGYTF
TGCAGCGTTGTAGAGACACCGACTAACTATGGCTACACCTTC
>-|TRBJ1-1|TRBD1|TRBV19
CASSLRTGTGTEAFF
TGTGCCAGTAGTCTAAGGACCGGGACAGGGACTGAAGCTTTCTTT
>once|TRBJ1-5|TRBD1|TRBV2
CASRQGPSNQPQHF
TGTGCCAGTAGACAGGGTCCTAGCAATCAGCCCCAGCATTTT
>-|TRBJ2-5|-|TRBV5-6
CASSLGQAETQYF
TGTGCCAGCAGCTTGGGTCAGGCAGAGACCCAGTACTTC
>-|TRBJ1-6|TRBD1|TRBV9
CASSVEGALNSPLHF
TGTGCCAGCAGCGTAGAGGGGGCTTTAAATTCACCCCTCCACTTT
>-|TRBJ2-6|-|TRBV9
CASSGGHSGANVLTF
TGTGCCAGCAGCGGGGGGCACTCTGGGGCCAACGTCCTGACTTTC
>-|TRBJ1-2|-|TRBV2
CANARTENYGYTF
TGTGCCAACGCCCGGACTGAAAACTATGGCTACACCTTC